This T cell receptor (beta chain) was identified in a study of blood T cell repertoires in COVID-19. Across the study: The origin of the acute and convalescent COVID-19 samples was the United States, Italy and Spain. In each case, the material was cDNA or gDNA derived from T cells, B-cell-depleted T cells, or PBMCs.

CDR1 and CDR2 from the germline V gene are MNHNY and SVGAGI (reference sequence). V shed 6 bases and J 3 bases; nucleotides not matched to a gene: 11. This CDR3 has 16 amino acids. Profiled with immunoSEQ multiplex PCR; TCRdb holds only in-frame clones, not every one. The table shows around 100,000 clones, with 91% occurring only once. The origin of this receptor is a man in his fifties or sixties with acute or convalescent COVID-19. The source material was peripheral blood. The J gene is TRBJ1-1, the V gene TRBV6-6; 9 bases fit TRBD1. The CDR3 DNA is TGTGCCAGCAGATCACCTCCGGGACAGGGATACACTGAAGCTTTCTTT. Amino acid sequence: CASRSPPGQGYTEAFF.